Listed here are 25 T cell receptor beta chains from one sample, sequenced in a study of T cell changes during pregnancy in multiple sclerosis. Sequencing was performed with immunoSEQ multiplex PCR; in TCRdb, only in-frame clones are kept and a portion is missing. The sample lists 120,000 or so clones; roughly 92% were seen once. The specimen comprised peripheral blood, sampled before pregnancy. These TCRs come from a female donor with multiple sclerosis, enrolled in a pregnancy study.

This clone has only a few counts. The J gene is TRBJ2-7, the V gene TRBV13, with 10 bases identical to TRBD2. J gave up 0 bases and V 5 bases, and 10 bases lay outside the gene matches. CDR1 and CDR2 (germline): PRHDT, FYEKMQ (reference sequence). This CDR3 is 17 amino acids long. CDR3 coding DNA: TGTGCCAGCAGCCGACGGACTAGCGGACTTCACTCCTACGAGCAGTACTTC. Translated, it gives CASSRRTSGLHSYEQYF.

This chain joins TRBV19 and TRBJ2-2; 11 bases are shared with TRBD1. V dropped 5 bases and J dropped 6; count of bases not matched to a gene: 8. The germline gives CDR1 LNHDA, CDR2 SQIVND (reference sequence). The CDR3 covers 16 residues. CDR3 amino acids: CASSSRTGGSSGELFF. CDR3 sequence (DNA): TGTGCCAGTAGTTCCCGGACAGGGGGCAGTTCCGGGGAGCTGTTTTTT.

In this sample, this clone turned up a few times. The V gene is TRBV28, the J gene TRBJ1-1; possible D gene TRBD1, 5 bases. Trimming left V 6 bases short and J 0 bases short, with 20 bases between. This CDR3 has 17 residues. Looked up from germline, CDR1 is MDHEN and CDR2 is SYDVKM. The CDR3 nucleotides read TGTGCCAGCAGCTCGACAGCAAGGCTCTACATGAACACTGAAGCTTTCTTT. This translates into CASSSTARLYMNTEAFF.

In its sample, this clone was seen once. The chain is built from TRBV9 and TRBJ2-1; 9 bases align to TRBD2. V was pared by 4 bases and J by 7 bases, with 18 bases of the junction left unmatched. The CDR3 loop spans 18 amino acids. Germline V gives CDR1 SGDLS, CDR2 YYNGEE. The CDR3 loop reads CASSPTGAGGYLGNEQFF. CDR3 DNA: TGTGCCAGCAGCCCCACTGGAGCGGGAGGCTACCTGGGGAATGAGCAGTTCTTC.

V usage is TRBV5-1 and J usage is TRBJ2-3; 7 bases are a match to TRBD1. The trim removed 4 bases at V and 4 bases at J, leaving 12 bases unmatched. CDR1 and CDR2 (germline): SGHRS, YFSETQ. The CDR3 length is 16 residues. CDR3: CASSLGETGWADTQYF. CDR3 DNA sequence: TGCGCCAGCAGCCTGGGGGAGACAGGGTGGGCAGATACGCAGTATTTT.

The chain employs TRBV6-1 and TRBJ1-1; D gene ambiguous. The CDR3 covers 13 residues. The germline V gene encodes CDR1 MNHNS and CDR2 SASEGT. With 1 base removed from V and 7 bases from J, the gap between germline ends came to 10 bases. CDR3 sequence: CASSEVGVGEAFF. The CDR3 bases are TGTGCCAGCAGTGAAGTCGGGGTTGGTGAAGCTTTCTTT.

The table lists this clone with a count of one. The J gene is TRBJ2-7, the V gene TRBV6-5, with 7 bases aligning to TRBD1. The germline V gene has CDR1 MNHEY and CDR2 SVGAGI. With V trimmed by 5 bases and J by 0 bases, 7 bases remained unmatched. The CDR3 is made up of 15 amino acids. The CDR3 reads CASSGRQGSSYEQYF. The CDR3 DNA follows: TGTGCCAGCAGTGGACGACAGGGAAGCTCCTACGAGCAGTACTTC.

The chain joins TRBV5-1 to TRBJ2-1; TRBD2 agrees at 10 bases. The germline gives CDR1 SGHRS, CDR2 YFSETQ. Unmatched junction bases numbered 1, after V lost 5 bases and J lost 2 bases. CDR3 length equals 14 residues. DNA for the CDR3: TGCGCCAGCAGAACTAGCGGGACCTACAATGAGCAGTTCTTC. It encodes CASRTSGTYNEQFF.

The chain is built from TRBV6-5 and TRBJ2-7, with D maybe TRBD1 (6 bases). This CDR3 has 14 residues. With 4 bases removed from V and 2 bases from J, the gap between germline ends came to 12 bases. Germline V gene data show CDR1 as MNHEY and CDR2 as SVGAGI. CDR3 DNA sequence: TGTGCCAGCAGTTCCTTCACAGGGACCTACGAGCAGTACTTC. Protein product: CASSSFTGTYEQYF.

V and J are TRBV7-8 and TRBJ1-1; D is possibly TRBD1 (6 bases). The CDR3 runs 14 residues. V lost 1 base and J 11 bases, leaving 17 bases between the germline ends. Germline values: CDR1 SGHVS, CDR2 FQNEAQ. CDR3: CASSLDAGGLGAFF. CDR3 DNA: TGTGCCAGCAGCTTAGACGCGGGGGGGCTGGGGGCTTTCTTT.

This chain uses TRBV27 with TRBJ2-2; perhaps TRBD2 as D (6 bases). The CDR3 extends over 17 amino acids. Trimming removed 5 bases at V and 5 bases at J, with 21 bases between. CDR1 MNHEY and CDR2 SMNVEV come from the germline V gene (reference sequence). The CDR3 coding sequence is TGTGCCAGCAGTCGACCGACCGGGGGTCGAGGGACCGGGGAGCTGTTTTTT. It encodes CASSRPTGGRGTGELFF.

V gene TRBV29-1 combines with J gene TRBJ2-1; 9 nucleotides match TRBD2. The V gene end was trimmed by 3 bases and the J gene end by 4 bases; junction bases not matched to a gene: 7. Germline lookup yields CDR1 SQVTM and CDR2 ANQGSEA. The CDR3 is made up of 15 amino acids. The CDR3 region is CSVDRGTSQYNEQFF. The CDR3 DNA is TGCAGCGTTGATCGTGGGACTAGCCAATACAATGAGCAGTTCTTC.

The chain links TRBV6-1 to TRBJ2-4; the D gene is possibly TRBD2 (6 bases). Trimming stripped 6 bases from V and 6 bases from J, with 18 bases between. The CDR3 extends over 15 amino acids. The germline V gene encodes CDR1 MNHNS and CDR2 SASEGT. The CDR3 bases are TGTGCCAGCAGGCCGACGTCGTGGGGGGTAAACATTCAGTACTTC. Translation: CASRPTSWGVNIQYF.

The chain links TRBV6-1 to TRBJ2-7, with D unclear. The CDR3 loop spans 15 amino acids. Looked up from germline, CDR1 is MNHNS and CDR2 is SASEGT. CDR3 in amino acids: CASEASLPRLYEQYF. The DNA of the CDR3 is TGTGCGAGCGAGGCGTCTCTCCCGAGACTTTACGAGCAGTACTTC.

This chain connects TRBV5-4 to TRBJ2-1; 10 positions agree with TRBD2. V lost 5 bases to trimming and J lost 4 bases; unmatched junction nucleotides: 6. The CDR3 is 15 residues long. Germline CDR1 SGHNT, CDR2 YYREEE (reference sequence). The CDR3, as DNA: TGTGCCAGCAGATTTACTAGCGGGACGTACAATGAGCAGTTCTTC. The encoded protein is CASRFTSGTYNEQFF. Variable domain in full (rest from reference TRBV5-4 and TRBJ2-1): ETGVTQSPTHLIKTRGQQVTLRCSSQSGHNTVSWYQQALGQGPQFIFQYYREEENGRGNFPPRFSGLQFPNYSSELNVNALELDDSALYLCASRFTSGTYNEQFFGPGTRLTVL.

CDR3 region: CASSPVVAGDYNEQFF. The CDR3 nucleotides read TGTGCCAGCTCACCCGTCGTGGCGGGAGACTACAATGAGCAGTTCTTC. The chain is built from TRBV18 and TRBJ2-1; the match to TRBD2 covers 7 bases. Unmatched junction bases numbered 8, after V lost 3 bases and J lost 3 bases. The V gene's germline CDR1 is KGHSH and CDR2 LQKENI. The length of the CDR3 is 16 residues.

The rearrangement uses TRBV27 and TRBJ1-3; D unresolved. There are 13 residues in the CDR3. Deletions cut 2 bases from V and 9 bases from J, with 11 bases between. CDR1 and CDR2 from the germline V gene are MNHEY and SMNVEV (reference sequence). Here the CDR3 DNA reads TGTGCCAGCAGTTTAACCGGGGTCAGCACCATATATTTT. Its protein product is CASSLTGVSTIYF.

This clone was observed a handful of times. At the DNA level, this CDR3 is encoded by other sequences in the same sample as well. CDR3 nucleotides: TGTGCCAGCAGCCCATCGACAGGGAACTATGGCTACACCTTC. Translating it yields CASSPSTGNYGYTF. V is TRBV9 and J is TRBJ1-2; 7 nucleotides agree with TRBD1. The CDR3 contains 14 residues. CDR1 is SGDLS and CDR2 is YYNGEE in the germline V gene. The J segment lost 2 bases and the V segment lost 4 bases, leaving 5 bases of the junction unmatched.

This clone was counted a single time. Sequence at one end of the junction differs from germline and may be a read error. The chain recombines TRBV28 with TRBJ1-2, with D possibly being TRBD1 (5 bases). Germline V lookup: CDR1 MDHEN, CDR2 SYDVKM. CDR3 length: 14 amino acids. The CDR3 region is CASSVPGRDYGYAF. The CDR3 region has the DNA TGTGCCAGCAGTGTCCCTGGTAGGGACTATGGCTACGCCTTC.

J is TRBJ1-2 and V is TRBV5-1; 7 nucleotides align to TRBD1. Trimming at V came to 2 bases and at J to 3 bases, leaving 1 base not matched to a gene. The CDR3 loop spans 13 amino acids. Germline CDR1 SGHRS, CDR2 YFSETQ. CDR3 sequence: CASSFRGDYGYTF. The DNA for the CDR3 is TGCGCCAGCAGCTTCAGGGGGGACTATGGCTACACCTTC.

V is TRBV5-1 and J is TRBJ1-1; the D gene is possibly TRBD1 (6 bases). CDR1 is SGHRS, CDR2 YFSETQ, per germline. The length of the CDR3 is 17 residues. V lost 0 bases and J 6 bases, leaving 21 bases between the germline ends. CDR3: CASSLDVDDRPAAEAFF. CDR3 in DNA: TGCGCCAGCAGCTTGGACGTTGATGACAGGCCTGCGGCTGAAGCTTTCTTT.

V and J are TRBV7-9 and TRBJ1-2; D remains ambiguous. The CDR3 extends over 17 amino acids. Trimming left V 5 bases short and J 0 bases short, with 19 bases between. In germline, CDR1 is SEHNR, CDR2 FQNEAQ (reference sequence). In DNA form, the CDR3 reads TGTGCCAGCAGCCCCCGTCCTTCATCCCTAGCTAACTATGGCTACACCTTC. Its protein product is CASSPRPSSLANYGYTF.

The gene calls are TRBV30 and TRBJ2-2; 9 nucleotides match TRBD1. V lost 7 bases and J lost 5; bases outside the gene matches: 8. In germline, CDR1 is GTSNPN, CDR2 SVGIG (reference sequence). This CDR3 has 14 residues. In DNA, the CDR3 is TGTGCCTCTCCGGGACAGGGCTGGACCGGGGAGCTGTTTTTT. Its protein product is CASPGQGWTGELFF.

The rearrangement uses TRBV27 and TRBJ2-7, with D tentatively TRBD1 (6 bases). The ends were cut back, 6 bases at V and 5 bases at J, with 23 bases in the middle. CDR1 and CDR2 (germline): MNHEY, SMNVEV (reference sequence). This CDR3 comprises 16 residues. CDR3 loop: CASRKLSGTTLDEQYF. The CDR3 DNA reads as TGTGCCAGCAGGAAGCTATCCGGGACAACTCTAGACGAGCAGTACTTC.

The table lists this clone with a count of one. The CDR3 bases are TGTGCCAGTAGTACTCTAGCTGGAAACACCATATATTTT. Its translation is CASSTLAGNTIYF. The chain combines TRBV19 with TRBJ1-3; the D is unclear. CDR1 LNHDA and CDR2 SQIVND come from the germline V gene (reference sequence). The CDR3 is made up of 13 amino acids. The V end lost 4 bases, the J end lost 2 bases, and 6 bases lay between the germline ends.